These 9 T cell receptor beta chains came from one sample sequenced in a study of T cells in Graves' hyperthyroidism and ophthalmopathy (dated by TCRdb to 2018 to 2020). The method behind the library was multiplex PCR. The sequencing machine was an Illumina HiSeq 2000. TCR beta CDR3 regions were amplified from RNA transcripts. The first round of RT-PCR for the TCR CDR3 was performed with the HTBI primer set and the Qiagen OneStep RT-PCR kit. Using fastp trimming at Q25 and MiXCR clonotype assembly, TCRdb reanalyzed the public sequencing data and kept in-frame beta chains. Rows merge per CDR3 protein into single entries with the most common DNA and genes. This sample comprises about 600,000 distinct CDR3 sequences, more than 15% of them detected only once. Approximately 3.5% of the sample rests with the top ten. Sequences were obtained from blood. Every receptor here comes from a woman aged 40 to 50 with Graves' ophthalmopathy.

This clonotype was picked up a small number of times. The chain links TRBV6-5 to TRBJ1-4; 7 positions match TRBD1. The CDR3 sequence is 15 residues long. With V trimmed by 0 bases and J by 8 bases, 6 bases remained unmatched. CDR1 is MNHEY, CDR2 SVGAGI, per germline. CDR3 protein: CASSYSGGGWEKLFF. The CDR3 region has the DNA TGTGCCAGCAGTTACTCAGGGGGCGGTTGGGAAAAACTGTTTTTT.

This clonotype was counted many times. The CDR3 DNA sequence: TGTGCCATCAGCTGGAACCGGGACCGGACCAACACAGATACGCAGTATTTT. Translated: CAISWNRDRTNTDTQYF. The genes are TRBV10-3 and TRBJ2-3; D could derive from TRBD1 or TRBD2 (5 bases each). Trimming cost V 6 bases and J 2 bases, with 21 bases left between them. The CDR3 is 17 amino acids. Looked up from germline, CDR1 is ENHRY and CDR2 is SYGVKD.

Only a few counts were recorded for this clonotype. This chain joins TRBV28 and TRBJ2-1, with 8 bases identical to TRBD2. Germline values: CDR1 MDHEN, CDR2 SYDVKM. The CDR3 length is 14 residues. V lost 5 bases and J lost 7; bases outside the gene matches: 7. This CDR3 reads CASSPPGGRNEQFF. CDR3 DNA sequence: TGTGCCAGCAGTCCCCCGGGAGGGCGAAATGAGCAGTTCTTC.

This clonotype was seen ten or more times. The chain carries TRBV12-3 or TRBV12-4 and TRBJ1-5, with D perhaps matching TRBD1 (6 bases). The CDR3 runs 16 residues. V was shortened by 5 bases and J by 6 bases, with 20 bases between the two germline ends. The CDR3 protein is CASSPGGGGGIQPQHF. CDR3 nucleotides: TGTGCCAGCAGTCCTGGGGGAGGGGGAGGAATTCAGCCCCAGCATTTT.

This chain connects TRBV27 to TRBJ1-1; a weak D match, TRBD1 (6 bases). Trimming removed 6 bases from V and 4 bases from J, with 12 bases in between. This CDR3 is built from 13 residues. Per the germline V gene, CDR1 is MNHEY and CDR2 is SMNVEV (reference sequence). The CDR3 sequence: CASRLTGITEAFF. The CDR3 nucleotides are TGTGCCAGCAGGCTCACAGGGATCACTGAAGCTTTCTTT.

In this sample, this clonotype turned up many times. The chain employs TRBV30 and TRBJ2-7; D not resolved. CDR3 size: 12 residues. V shed 0 bases and J shed 2 bases, with 5 bases lying between them. Germline V gene sequence: CDR1 GTSNPN, CDR2 SVGIG (reference sequence). CDR3 residues: CAWSVLTYEQYF. CDR3 nucleotide sequence: TGTGCCTGGAGTGTACTCACCTACGAGCAGTACTTC.

This clonotype was recorded at least ten times. The V call is TRBV20-1, the J call TRBJ1-6; TRBD1 agrees at 9 bases. CDR3 length: 14 residues. After removal of 3 bases from V and 8 bases from J, the junction contained 5 bases not matched to a gene. Germline CDR1 is DFQATT and CDR2 is SNEGSKA (reference sequence). CDR3 DNA sequence: TGCAGTGCTAGTAGGGGACAGGGAGATTCACCCCTCCACTTT. Protein: CSASRGQGDSPLHF.

This clonotype has at least ten counts. The chain links TRBV3-1 to TRBJ2-3, with TRBD2 identical over 7 bases. This CDR3 has 14 amino acids. Per the germline V gene, CDR1 is LGHDT and CDR2 is YNNKEL (reference sequence). The V segment lost 6 bases and the J segment 5 bases; nucleotides outside the gene matches: 8. This chain's CDR3 is CASRHTAGEDTQYF. The DNA for the CDR3 is TGTGCCAGCAGACACACCGCGGGAGAAGATACGCAGTATTTT.

The genes are TRBV5-5 and TRBJ1-2; D possibly corresponds to TRBD1 (6 bases). The germline V and J ends were trimmed by 5 bases and 12 bases, with 17 bases remaining between them. The V gene's germline CDR1 is SGHKS and CDR2 YYEKEE (reference sequence). CDR3 length: 12 amino acids. The CDR3 coding sequence is TGTGCCAGCAGACACCAGGGGTTTTCGCACACCTTC. This encodes CASRHQGFSHTF.